The subject of this entry is one T cell receptor (beta chain). Its antigen is unidentified. The CDR3 has 17 amino acids. The junction had 19 bases not matched to a gene; V was cut back by 6 bases and J by 9 bases. Germline CDR1 reads MNHEY; CDR2 reads SMNVEV (reference sequence). This sample was taken from a study of OX40 agonist ivuxolimab in advanced cancers. TCRdb keeps only in-frame clones here, not all; method: immunoSEQ multiplex PCR. The sample lists 72,000 or so clones; 80% to 85% were seen once. Study findings and constraints: Partial responders treated at 0.1-3.0 mg/kg exhibited clonal expansion among the lowest measured.

Autoimmune disease history or systemic immunosuppression barred patients. The rearrangement uses TRBV27 and TRBJ2-1, with 8 bases that match TRBD2. This receptor was identified in an adult with an advanced solid tumor such as melanoma, head and neck, liver or kidney cancer. Material: CD4+ or CD8+ T cells sorted from blood, obtained in a trial of the OX40 agonist ivuxolimab. CDR3 loop: CASRPQSRGGGQGEQFF. CDR3 bases: TGTGCCAGCAGACCACAAAGCCGGGGGGGAGGTCAGGGTGAGCAGTTCTTC.